The entry that follows covers one TCR beta chain sequence. Its antigen remains unknown. At one end the junction does not follow the germline gene, possibly because of a read error. The data originate from a study of metastatic and nonmetastatic thyroid tumors. General study points: As reported, TCR beta diversity in blood and tumor was significantly higher in malignant thyroid tumors than in benign nodules.

Authors' analysis steps: The distant-metastasis classifier for papillary thyroid cancer was built from CDR3 differences across clinicopathological groups. TCRdb re-processed the PCR reads through MiXCR. None of the V and J calls come from the authors' own analysis; TCRdb made them. The data contain 13,000 to 15,000 clones, 20% to 30% of them seen just once; the ten biggest clones take up 9.5% to 12%. Each patient went into thyroid surgery without having received any treatment. The sample was tumor tissue. This TCR came from a female donor with papillary thyroid cancer or a benign thyroid nodule (not recorded which). Some clones in this sample may be carry-over from other donors' samples.

This chain's CDR3 is CASSLTSLRTGTQYF. Here the CDR3 DNA reads TGTGCCAGCAGTCTGACTAGCTTACGCACAGGTACGCAGTATTTT. The chain carries TRBV6-1 and TRBJ2-3; 7 nucleotides agree with TRBD2. CDR3 length: 15 amino acids. Germline CDR1 MNHNS, CDR2 SASEGT.